The 16 T cell receptor beta chains below were found in one sample sequenced in a study of OX40 agonist ivuxolimab in advanced cancers. Libraries were made using the immunoSEQ multiplex PCR assay. TCRdb took over this immuneACCESS table, retaining in-frame rearrangements with V and J assigned. Such tables are incomplete; in checked studies, under half of the missing clones stem from an unresolved V gene, and the remainder is unexplained. The sample contains 70,000 to 95,000 clones, approximately 88% of them found a single time. The ten largest clones take up roughly 4.5% of the sample. The sample here was CD4+ or CD8+ T cells sorted from blood, taken in a trial of the OX40 agonist ivuxolimab. The receptors here all came from an adult with an advanced solid tumor such as melanoma, head and neck, liver or kidney cancer.

This chain links TRBV7-2 with TRBJ2-5, with a weak D call TRBD1 (5 bases). Germline CDR1 SGHTA, CDR2 FQGNSA. The V and J ends lost 4 bases and 5 bases respectively, with 11 bases between them. CDR3 length: 13 amino acids. CDR3 in amino acids: CASSSPKGETQYF. CDR3 bases: TGTGCCAGCAGCTCGCCGAAGGGGGAGACCCAGTACTTC. The whole variable domain, remainder taken from reference TRBV7-2 and TRBJ2-5, is GAGVSQSPSNKVTEKGKDVELRCDPISGHTALYWYRQSLGQGLEFLIYFQGNSAPDKSGLPSDRFSAERTGGSVSTLTIQRTQQEDSAVYLCASSSPKGETQYFGPGTRLLVL.

The rearrangement joins TRBV2 to TRBJ1-1; D gene unclear. CDR1 is SNHLY, CDR2 FYNNEI, per germline. CDR3 length equals 14 residues. The V end was cut by 6 bases, the J end by 3 bases, with 14 bases between. In DNA, the CDR3 is TGTGCCAGCAGGATGACGGATTTCGACACTGAAGCTTTCTTT. This sequence encodes CASRMTDFDTEAFF.

The rearrangement links TRBV5-6 to TRBJ1-2; 7 bases are a match to TRBD1. This CDR3 comprises 14 residues. The V gene's germline CDR1 is SGHDT and CDR2 YYEEEE. After removal of 3 bases from V and 9 bases from J, the junction contained 11 bases not matched to a gene. CDR3 coding DNA: TGTGCCAGCAGCTCTACAGGGGAAGGGGTGCGCTACACCTTC. Translating gives CASSSTGEGVRYTF.

The chain recombines TRBV15 with TRBJ1-1, with TRBD1 identical over 9 bases. CDR1 and CDR2 from the germline V gene are LNHNV and YYDKDF (reference sequence). This CDR3 is built from 14 residues. V gave up 2 bases and J gave up 5 bases; unmatched junction bases: 3. The CDR3 DNA reads TGTGCCACCAGCAGACCCGGGACAGGGACTGAAGCTTTCTTT. Translation gives CATSRPGTGTEAFF.

V gene TRBV29-1 combines with J gene TRBJ2-7; 7 bases map to TRBD1. V lost 6 bases, J lost 2 bases, and 10 bases stayed unmatched. Germline-derived CDR1 and CDR2 are SQVTM and ANQGSEA. The CDR3 has 14 residues. The CDR3 sequence is CSVQSRTGTYEQYF. Written as DNA, the CDR3 is TGCAGCGTCCAATCTCGGACAGGAACCTACGAGCAGTACTTC.

V is TRBV4-1 and J is TRBJ2-2; D is uncertain. The CDR3 contains 14 residues. Germline CDR1 MGHRA, CDR2 YSYEKL. The V and J ends lost 2 bases and 6 bases respectively, with 10 bases between them. The CDR3 reads CASSQLLVPGELFF. The CDR3 DNA sequence: TGCGCCAGCAGCCAACTTCTGGTACCCGGGGAGCTGTTTTTT.

The chain combines TRBV10-2 with TRBJ2-5; D is ambiguous. The CDR3 loop spans 12 amino acids. V lost 2 bases and J lost 5, with 6 bases in between. From germline, CDR1 is WSHSY and CDR2 SAAADI. The CDR3 here is CASSEVGETQYF. The CDR3 DNA follows: TGCGCCAGCAGTGAGGTCGGGGAGACCCAGTACTTC.

This chain joins TRBV6-1 and TRBJ1-1; the match to TRBD1 covers 7 bases. The junction had 3 bases not matched to a gene; V was cut back by 10 bases and J by 4 bases. This CDR3 contains 11 residues. In germline, CDR1 is MNHNS, CDR2 SASEGT. The CDR3 sequence: CAIYRGTEAFF. For the CDR3, the DNA is TGTGCCATATACAGGGGCACTGAAGCTTTCTTT.

The V gene is TRBV7-9, the J gene TRBJ2-2, with TRBD2 matching 8 bases. Germline assignment: CDR1 SEHNR and CDR2 FQNEAQ (reference sequence). The CDR3 has 16 residues. J was trimmed by 4 bases and V by 10 bases; bases with no gene match: 14. The CDR3 region has the DNA TGTGCCACCGGTGGGGCTAGCGGGTTGGTCACCGGGGAGCTGTTTTTT. It translates to CATGGASGLVTGELFF.

This chain connects TRBV28 to TRBJ1-1; D perhaps matches TRBD1 (6 bases). V was clipped by 5 bases and J by 0 bases, with 7 bases between them. Germline V gene sequence: CDR1 MDHEN, CDR2 SYDVKM. CDR3 size: 13 residues. The CDR3 loop is CASSQGMNTEAFF. DNA for the CDR3: TGTGCCAGCAGTCAGGGGATGAACACTGAAGCTTTCTTT.

The V gene is TRBV30, the J gene TRBJ2-7; 8 nucleotides match TRBD2. Trimming at V came to 2 bases and at J to 4 bases, leaving 7 bases not matched to a gene. This CDR3 is built from 14 residues. Looked up from germline, CDR1 is GTSNPN and CDR2 is SVGIG (reference sequence). The chain's CDR3 is CAWSQGLAQYEQYF. CDR3 bases: TGTGCCTGGAGTCAAGGACTAGCTCAGTACGAGCAGTACTTC.

The rearrangement links TRBV4-2 to TRBJ1-1; 7 bases map to TRBD1. Germline V CDR1 and CDR2: LGHNA, YNFKEQ. The CDR3 consists of 14 residues. V dropped 4 bases and J dropped 4; count of bases not matched to a gene: 6. In DNA form, the CDR3 reads TGTGCCAGCAGCCCGAAACAGGGGTTCACTGAAGCTTTCTTT. It yields the protein CASSPKQGFTEAFF.

Notes on this clone: Other DNA sequences in this sample translate to the same CDR3. This chain connects TRBV28 to TRBJ2-7; TRBD2 agrees at 7 bases. Trimming took 7 bases from V and 4 from J; bases not matched to a gene: 19. This CDR3 spans 17 amino acids. The germline V gene has CDR1 MDHEN and CDR2 SYDVKM. CDR3 bases: TGTGCCAGCACCACCCTGGCCGGGGCTAGCGGTGGTTACGAGCAGTACTTC. It yields the protein CASTTLAGASGGYEQYF.

This clone was counted a few times. The chain carries TRBV5-4 and TRBJ2-3; 13 bases align to TRBD2. This CDR3 has 18 amino acids. Germline V gives CDR1 SGHNT, CDR2 YYREEE (reference sequence). V was pared by 0 bases and J by 1 base, with 5 bases of the junction left unmatched. This chain's CDR3 is CASSLETSGRIGTDTQYF. In DNA, the CDR3 is TGTGCCAGCAGCTTGGAGACTAGCGGGAGGATAGGCACAGATACGCAGTATTTT.

The chain links TRBV5-5 to TRBJ1-2; unclear D gene. Germline lookup yields CDR1 SGHKS and CDR2 YYEKEE (reference sequence). CDR3 length: 14 amino acids. Trimming left V 4 bases short and J 0 bases short, with 10 bases between. CDR3 coding DNA: TGTGCCAGCAGCCCGGACCTAACTAACTATGGCTACACCTTC. The encoded protein is CASSPDLTNYGYTF.

The V and J genes are TRBV30 and TRBJ1-2; 7 nucleotides agree with TRBD1. The V gene end was trimmed by 3 bases and the J gene end by 5 bases; junction bases not matched to a gene: 3. CDR3 length: 12 residues. Germline V gives CDR1 GTSNPN, CDR2 SVGIG (reference sequence). CDR3 loop: CAWRGQPYGYTF. The CDR3 region has the DNA TGTGCCTGGAGGGGACAGCCATATGGCTACACCTTC.